This TCR beta chain was retrieved from a study of blood T cell repertoires in COVID-19. Study at large: Samples representing acute and convalescent COVID-19 were sourced from the United States, Italy and Spain. T cells, B-cell-depleted T cells, or PBMCs provided the cDNA or gDNA that served as material.

Per the study methods: Reference gene primer amplification yielded estimated nucleated cell counts. This table comes from immunoSEQ multiplex PCR, and its TCRdb copy is limited to in-frame clones, with some not included. V, J and clone size derive from that table, while D and trimming were established from the DNA sequence. The sample has under 150,000 clones; 65% to 85% are singletons. This CDR3 is built from 14 residues. In germline, CDR1 is SGHDN, CDR2 FVKESK. The V end was cut by 4 bases, the J end by 0 bases, with 7 bases between. Sequenced: peripheral blood. The J gene is TRBJ2-1, the V gene TRBV14; the D is unclear. The clonotype was recovered from a woman aged 45-59 years with acute or convalescent COVID-19. The CDR3 reads CASSPLSSYNEQFF. The CDR3 DNA is TGTGCCAGCAGCCCCCTCAGCTCCTACAATGAGCAGTTCTTC.